The 24 T cell receptor beta chains in this list originate from one sample, sequenced in a study of blood T cell repertoires in COVID-19. The protocol was immunoSEQ multiplex PCR, while the TCRdb copy is restricted to in-frame clones and leaves out a portion. The repertoire has about 70,000 clones, 60% to 85% of them found once; the top ten carry 8.5% to 10%. Sequencing input: peripheral blood. The receptors were gathered from a human donor in a cohort sampled during active COVID-19.

This clone showed up just a few times. CDR3 sequence: CASSQDSVNEKLFF. Written as DNA, the CDR3 is TGCGCCAGCAGCCAAGACAGCGTTAATGAAAAACTGTTTTTT. The chain recombines TRBV4-3 with TRBJ1-4; D remains ambiguous. V was trimmed by 0 bases and J by 4 bases, leaving 6 bases between them. The germline gives CDR1 LGHNA, CDR2 YSLEER. The CDR3 loop spans 14 amino acids.

The rearrangement links TRBV7-3 to TRBJ1-2; D may be TRBD1 (5 bases). Deletions cut 2 bases from V and 4 bases from J, with 14 bases between. The germline V gene encodes CDR1 SGHTA and CDR2 FQGTGA. CDR3 size: 15 residues. This chain's CDR3 is CASSLQRAGVYGYTF. The DNA of the CDR3 is TGTGCCAGCAGCTTACAACGGGCGGGGGTCTATGGCTACACCTTC.

This clone is a singleton in its sample. This chain uses TRBV7-2 with TRBJ2-3; D unresolved. CDR1 and CDR2 from the germline V gene are SGHTA and FQGNSA. Trimming pared 1 base from V and 1 base from J, leaving 9 bases between. The CDR3 covers 15 residues. Here the CDR3 reads CASSLVLKGTDTQYF. CDR3 nucleotides: TGTGCCAGCAGCTTAGTACTAAAAGGCACAGATACGCAGTATTTT.

The V and J genes are TRBV10-3 and TRBJ2-7; 8 positions match TRBD1. The trim removed 4 bases at V and 7 bases at J, leaving 6 bases unmatched. CDR3 length: 13 residues. Germline CDR1 reads ENHRY; CDR2 reads SYGVKD. The CDR3 spells CAISGQGAGEQYF. CDR3 DNA sequence: TGTGCCATCAGTGGTCAGGGGGCGGGGGAGCAGTACTTC.

In this sample, this clone turned up a few times. The gene calls are TRBV5-1 and TRBJ2-2; 7 bases map to TRBD1. The CDR3 totals 16 residues. V lost 0 bases, J lost 4 bases, and 6 bases stayed unmatched. Germline CDR1 reads SGHRS; CDR2 reads YFSETQ. CDR3 DNA: TGCGCCAGCAGCTTGGAAGGGGGCGCAGGCACCGGGGAGCTGTTTTTT. Its protein is CASSLEGGAGTGELFF.

This chain connects TRBV2 to TRBJ2-7, with TRBD1 identical over 8 bases. J lost 2 bases, V lost 4 bases, and 4 bases had no gene match. Germline CDR1 SNHLY, CDR2 FYNNEI. The CDR3 loop spans 14 amino acids. CDR3 residues: CASSVGTGPYEQYF. CDR3 nucleotide sequence: TGTGCCAGCAGTGTGGGGACAGGCCCCTACGAGCAGTACTTC.

CDR3 sequence: CASGLVQASGTGNMICLGNTIYF. CDR3 in DNA: TGTGCTAGTGGTTTGGTACAAGCATCCGGGACAGGCAATATGATATGCCTCGGAAACACCATATATTTT. The rearrangement joins TRBV12-5 to TRBJ1-3; 8 bases match TRBD1. CDR3 size: 23 residues. V was clipped by 0 bases and J by 4 bases; unmatched bases: 26. CDR1 LGHNT and CDR2 FRNRAP come from the germline V gene.

J is TRBJ1-2 and V is TRBV9; D perhaps matches TRBD1 (6 bases). The CDR3 totals 14 residues. The germline CDR1 and CDR2 sequences are SGDLS and YYNGEE. V lost 3 bases to trimming and J lost 5 bases, with 14 bases between them. The CDR3 reads CASSASGTTYGYTF. CDR3 bases: TGTGCCAGCAGCGCCTCCGGGACAACGTATGGCTACACCTTC.

This sequence joins TRBV9 and TRBJ1-2, with 7 bases that match TRBD1. V lost 2 bases and J lost 5; bases outside the gene matches: 3. Germline V lookup: CDR1 SGDLS, CDR2 YYNGEE. This CDR3 region has 13 residues. The CDR3 is CASSVRTGYGYTF. The CDR3 DNA reads TGTGCCAGCAGCGTCCGGACAGGATATGGCTACACCTTC.

The rearrangement joins TRBV7-9 to TRBJ2-2; D is perhaps TRBD2 (7 bases). V lost 0 bases to trimming and J lost 4 bases, with 15 bases between them. Per the germline V gene, CDR1 is SEHNR and CDR2 is FQNEAQ (reference sequence). The CDR3 is 17 amino acids. The CDR3 protein is CASSLALAGASTGELFF. The CDR3 nucleotides are TGTGCCAGCAGCTTAGCGCTGGCGGGGGCCTCCACCGGGGAGCTGTTTTTT.

The CDR3 sequence is CASLVRTGESGGYTF. Written as DNA, the CDR3 is TGCGCCAGTCTAGTTCGGACAGGGGAATCTGGTGGCTACACCTTC. This rearrangement joins TRBV10-1 to TRBJ1-2; 9 bases match TRBD1. The CDR3 is 15 amino acids. The V gene's germline CDR1 is WNHNN and CDR2 SYGVQD (reference sequence). Losses at the gene ends were 9 bases for V and 7 bases for J; bases not matched to a gene: 15.

This clone has a handful of counts. The V gene is TRBV2, the J gene TRBJ1-1; tentative D call: TRBD1 (5 bases). V shed 6 bases and J shed 0 bases, with 8 bases lying between them. Germline V CDR1 and CDR2: SNHLY, FYNNEI. The CDR3 extends over 13 amino acids. The CDR3 sequence is CASRKTVNTEAFF. DNA for the CDR3: TGTGCCAGCAGGAAGACAGTGAACACTGAAGCTTTCTTT.

This clone was recorded once. The rearrangement uses TRBV2 and TRBJ2-5, with D tentatively TRBD2 (6 bases). The germline gives CDR1 SNHLY, CDR2 FYNNEI. Deletions cut 5 bases from V and 4 bases from J, with 17 bases between. The CDR3 has 15 residues. This CDR3 is CASSPGLGGSETQYF. CDR3 coding DNA: TGTGCCAGCAGTCCGGGACTCGGGGGTTCAGAGACCCAGTACTTC. The full variable domain, rest sourced from reference TRBV2 and TRBJ2-5, is EPEVTQTPSHQVTQMGQEVILRCVPISNHLYFYWYRQILGQKVEFLVSFYNNEISEKSEIFDDQFSVERPDGSNFTLKIRSTKLEDSAMYFCASSPGLGGSETQYFGPGTRLLVL.

The table lists this clone with a few counts. The chain couples TRBV30 to TRBJ2-6; a possible D gene is TRBD1 (6 bases). Germline CDR1 is GTSNPN and CDR2 is SVGIG (reference sequence). The CDR3 spans 17 residues. V lost 2 bases, J lost 0 bases, and 14 bases lay in between. The CDR3 DNA reads TGTGCCTGGAGTCCGTGGACAGCCGGCTCTGGGGCCAACGTCCTGACTTTC. It encodes CAWSPWTAGSGANVLTF.

The rearrangement joins TRBV24-1 to TRBJ2-5, with 10 bases matching TRBD1. This CDR3 is built from 16 residues. Per germline, CDR1 KGHDR and CDR2 SFDVKD. The V gene end was trimmed by 4 bases and the J gene end by 4 bases; junction bases not matched to a gene: 8. This chain's CDR3 is CATSDPIRTGGETQYF. The CDR3 DNA reads as TGTGCCACCAGTGACCCAATAAGGACAGGGGGAGAGACCCAGTACTTC.

V usage is TRBV6-6 and J usage is TRBJ2-7; D may be TRBD1 (5 bases). The CDR3 runs 12 residues. V was shortened by 6 bases and J by 3 bases, with 9 bases between the two germline ends. The germline V gene has CDR1 MNHNY and CDR2 SVGAGI (reference sequence). CDR3 bases: TGTGCCAGCAGCCCCCAGGGCTACGAGCAGTACTTC. It yields the protein CASSPQGYEQYF.

This clone was found a few times. This sequence joins TRBV4-1 and TRBJ1-5, with 9 bases lining up with TRBD1. The CDR3 length is 17 residues. Germline assignment: CDR1 MGHRA and CDR2 YSYEKL. With V trimmed by 5 bases and J by 4 bases, 12 bases remained unmatched. The CDR3 is CASSSRQGGLWNQPQHF. The CDR3 bases are TGCGCCAGCAGCTCCCGACAGGGGGGCTTGTGGAATCAGCCCCAGCATTTT.

This clone was picked up one time. V usage is TRBV19 and J usage is TRBJ2-6, with TRBD1 matching over 12 bases. The germline gives CDR1 LNHDA, CDR2 SQIVND (reference sequence). V was clipped by 0 bases and J by 1 base; unmatched bases: 1. The CDR3 consists of 18 residues. CDR3 amino acids: CASSIEGQGASGANVLTF. The CDR3 nucleotides read TGTGCCAGTAGTATAGAGGGACAGGGGGCGTCTGGGGCCAACGTCCTGACTTTC.

The chain combines TRBV27 with TRBJ2-6; the D gene is possibly TRBD1 (6 bases). CDR1 and CDR2 from the germline V gene are MNHEY and SMNVEV (reference sequence). The V end lost 5 bases, the J end lost 4 bases, and 15 bases lay between the germline ends. This CDR3 spans 16 amino acids. DNA of the CDR3: TGTGCCAGCAGTCGAGGACAGTTGACCGGGGCCAACGTCCTGACTTTC. This codes for CASSRGQLTGANVLTF.

V is TRBV3-1 (or the pseudogene TRBV3-2) and J is TRBJ1-2; TRBD1 aligns across 9 bases. The CDR3 is made up of 12 amino acids. J lost 14 bases, V lost 4 bases, and 8 bases had no gene match. From germline, CDR1 is LGHDT and CDR2 YNNKEL (reference sequence). The CDR3 bases are TGTGCCAGCAGCCGAACAGGGGGCCCGGGGACCTTC. This encodes CASSRTGGPGTF.

This chain joins TRBV10-2 and TRBJ2-5; 14 bases are a match to TRBD2. Trimming took 9 bases from V and 4 from J; bases not matched to a gene: 4. The CDR3 extends over 14 amino acids. Germline V CDR1 and CDR2: WSHSY, SAAADI. The CDR3 sequence: CASGLAGGRETQYF. Written as DNA, the CDR3 is TGCGCCAGTGGACTAGCGGGGGGTCGAGAGACCCAGTACTTC.

The chain carries TRBV19 and TRBJ2-1, with a possible D match to TRBD1 (6 bases). The CDR3 sequence is 12 residues long. From germline, CDR1 is LNHDA and CDR2 SQIVND (reference sequence). Between the trimmed V and J ends, which lost 5 bases and 9 bases, there was a span of 11 bases. CDR3 amino acids: CASSSPGAEQFF. CDR3 bases: TGTGCCAGTAGTTCTCCAGGGGCTGAGCAGTTCTTC.

The genes are TRBV7-9 and TRBJ2-1; weak D call: TRBD2 (5 bases). Germline values: CDR1 SEHNR, CDR2 FQNEAQ (reference sequence). The V end lost 2 bases, the J end lost 9 bases, and 17 bases lay between the germline ends. The CDR3 consists of 15 residues. The CDR3 DNA reads as TGTGCCAGCAGCTTAATCAGCGGAACGGCGGGTGAGCAGTTCTTC. As protein: CASSLISGTAGEQFF.

The sample holds a few counts of this clone. The J gene is TRBJ1-5, the V gene TRBV19; D not certain. The V and J ends lost 6 bases and 3 bases respectively, with 12 bases between them. CDR1 and CDR2 (germline): LNHDA, SQIVND (reference sequence). The CDR3 length is 14 residues. This chain's CDR3 is CASRNREVNQPQHF. In DNA, the CDR3 is TGTGCCAGTAGGAACCGGGAGGTCAATCAGCCCCAGCATTTT.